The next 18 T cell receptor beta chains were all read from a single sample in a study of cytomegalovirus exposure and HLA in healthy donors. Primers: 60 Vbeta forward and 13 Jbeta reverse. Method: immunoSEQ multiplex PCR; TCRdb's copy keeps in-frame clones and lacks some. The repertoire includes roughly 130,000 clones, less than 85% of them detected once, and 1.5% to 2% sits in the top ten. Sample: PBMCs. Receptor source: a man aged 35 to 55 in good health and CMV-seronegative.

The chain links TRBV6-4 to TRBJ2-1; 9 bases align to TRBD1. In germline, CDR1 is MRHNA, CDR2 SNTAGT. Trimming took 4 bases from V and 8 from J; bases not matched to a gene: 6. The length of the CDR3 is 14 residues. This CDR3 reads CASSGADRGHEQFF. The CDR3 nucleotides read TGTGCCAGCAGTGGGGCGGACAGGGGACATGAGCAGTTCTTC.

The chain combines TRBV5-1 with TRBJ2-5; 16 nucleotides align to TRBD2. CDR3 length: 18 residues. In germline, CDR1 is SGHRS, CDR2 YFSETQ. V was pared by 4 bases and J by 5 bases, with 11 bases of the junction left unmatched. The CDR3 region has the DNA TGCGCCAGCAGCGAGGGACTAGCGGGAGGGCCGGTGACGGAGACCCAGTACTTC. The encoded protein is CASSEGLAGGPVTETQYF.

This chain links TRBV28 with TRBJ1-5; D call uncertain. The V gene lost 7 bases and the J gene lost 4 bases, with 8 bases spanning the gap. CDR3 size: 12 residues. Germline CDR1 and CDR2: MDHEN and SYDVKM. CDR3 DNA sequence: TGTGCCAGCATGGCGGCGAATCAGCCCCAGCATTTT. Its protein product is CASMAANQPQHF.

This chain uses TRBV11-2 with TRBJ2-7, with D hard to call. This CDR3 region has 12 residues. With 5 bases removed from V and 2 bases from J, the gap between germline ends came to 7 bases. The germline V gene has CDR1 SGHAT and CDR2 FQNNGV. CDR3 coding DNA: TGTGCCAGCAGCCGCGAGACCTACGAGCAGTACTTC. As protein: CASSRETYEQYF.

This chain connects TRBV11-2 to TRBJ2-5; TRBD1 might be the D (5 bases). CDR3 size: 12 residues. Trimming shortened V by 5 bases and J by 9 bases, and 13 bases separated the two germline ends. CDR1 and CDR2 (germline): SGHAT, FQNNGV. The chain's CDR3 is CASSQTESAQYF. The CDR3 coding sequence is TGTGCCAGCAGCCAGACAGAGTCTGCCCAGTACTTC. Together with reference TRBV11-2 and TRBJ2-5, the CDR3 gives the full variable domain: EAGVAQSPRYKIIEKRQSVAFWCNPISGHATLYWYQQILGQGPKLLIQFQNNGVVDDSQLPKDRFSAERLKGVDSTLKIQPAKLEDSAVYLCASSQTESAQYFGPGTRLLVL.

The CDR3 nucleotides read TGTGCCAGCAGCCCAAAAGCGGGGGCCCCCTACGAGCAGTACTTC. Its protein is CASSPKAGAPYEQYF. The rearrangement links TRBV9 to TRBJ2-5; 8 bases align to TRBD2. The DNA end lines up better with TRBJ2-7; the J call may be wrong. The CDR3 runs to 15 residues. Germline assignment: CDR1 SGDLS and CDR2 YYNGEE.

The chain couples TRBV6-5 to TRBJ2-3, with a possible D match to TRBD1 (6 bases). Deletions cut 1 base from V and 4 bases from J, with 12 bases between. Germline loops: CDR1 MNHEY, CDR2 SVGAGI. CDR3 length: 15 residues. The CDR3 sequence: CASSYYRDRADTQYF. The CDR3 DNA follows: TGTGCCAGCAGTTACTACAGGGATAGGGCAGATACGCAGTATTTT.

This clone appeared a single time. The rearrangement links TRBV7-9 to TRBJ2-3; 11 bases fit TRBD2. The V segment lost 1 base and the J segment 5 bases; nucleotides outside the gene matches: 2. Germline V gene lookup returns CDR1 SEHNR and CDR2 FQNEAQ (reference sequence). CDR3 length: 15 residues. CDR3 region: CASSLVLAGVDTQYF. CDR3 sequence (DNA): TGTGCCAGCAGCTTAGTACTAGCGGGAGTAGATACGCAGTATTTT.

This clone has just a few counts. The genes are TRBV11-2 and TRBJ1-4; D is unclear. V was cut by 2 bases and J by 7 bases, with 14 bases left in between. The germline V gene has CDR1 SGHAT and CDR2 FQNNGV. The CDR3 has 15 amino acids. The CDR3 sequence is CASSLRGMSGEKLFF. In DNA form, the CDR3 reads TGTGCCAGCAGCTTACGAGGGATGAGCGGTGAAAAACTGTTTTTT.

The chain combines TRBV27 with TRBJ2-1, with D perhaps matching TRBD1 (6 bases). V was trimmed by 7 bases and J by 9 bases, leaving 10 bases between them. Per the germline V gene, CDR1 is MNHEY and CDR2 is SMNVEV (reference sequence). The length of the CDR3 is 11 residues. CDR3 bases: TGTGCCAGCATGCGAGGGGGTGAGCAGTTCTTC. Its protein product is CASMRGGEQFF.

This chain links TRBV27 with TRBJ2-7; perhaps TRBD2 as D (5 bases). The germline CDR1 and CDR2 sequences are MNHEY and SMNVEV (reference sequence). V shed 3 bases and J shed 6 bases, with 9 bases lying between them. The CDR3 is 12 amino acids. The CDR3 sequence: CASSFSGSEQYF. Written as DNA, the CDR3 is TGTGCCAGCAGTTTCTCGGGGAGCGAGCAGTACTTC.

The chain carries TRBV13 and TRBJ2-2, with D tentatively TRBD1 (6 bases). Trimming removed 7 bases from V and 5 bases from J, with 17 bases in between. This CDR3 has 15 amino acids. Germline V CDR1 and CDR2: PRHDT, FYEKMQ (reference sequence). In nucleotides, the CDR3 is TGTGCCAGCACCCTAGGGCCAGGGGAGACCGGGGAGCTGTTTTTT. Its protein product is CASTLGPGETGELFF. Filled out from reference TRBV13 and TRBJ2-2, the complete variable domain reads AAGVIQSPRHLIKEKRETATLKCYPIPRHDTVYWYQQGPGQDPQFLISFYEKMQSDKGSIPDRFSAQQFSDYHSELNMSSLELGDSALYFCASTLGPGETGELFFGEGSRLTVL.

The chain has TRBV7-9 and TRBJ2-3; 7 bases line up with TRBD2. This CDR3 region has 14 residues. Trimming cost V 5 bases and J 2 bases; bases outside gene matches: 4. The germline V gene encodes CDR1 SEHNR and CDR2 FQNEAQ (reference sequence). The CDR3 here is CASSRLADTDTQYF. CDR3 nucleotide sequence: TGTGCCAGCAGCCGACTAGCAGACACAGATACGCAGTATTTT. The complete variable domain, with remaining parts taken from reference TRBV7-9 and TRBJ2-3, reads DTGVSQNPRHKITKRGQNVTFRCDPISEHNRLYWYRQTLGQGPEFLTYFQNEAQLEKSRLLSDRFSAERPKGSFSTLEIQRTEQGDSAMYLCASSRLADTDTQYFGPGTRLTVL.

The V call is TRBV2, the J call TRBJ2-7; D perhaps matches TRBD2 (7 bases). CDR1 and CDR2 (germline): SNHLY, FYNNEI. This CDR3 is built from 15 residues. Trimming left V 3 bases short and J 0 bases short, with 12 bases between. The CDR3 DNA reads TGTGCCAGCAGTGAGGGGGGGGGCGACTCCTACGAGCAGTACTTC. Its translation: CASSEGGGDSYEQYF.

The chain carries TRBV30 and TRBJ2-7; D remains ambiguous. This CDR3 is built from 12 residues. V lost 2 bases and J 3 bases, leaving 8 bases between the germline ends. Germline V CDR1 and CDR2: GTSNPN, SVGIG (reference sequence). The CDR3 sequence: CAWSSSSYEQYF. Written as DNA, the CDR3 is TGTGCCTGGAGTTCGTCCAGCTACGAGCAGTACTTC. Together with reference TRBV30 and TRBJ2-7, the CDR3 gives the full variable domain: SQTIHQWPATLVQPVGSPLSLECTVEGTSNPNLYWYRQAAGRGLQLLFYSVGIGQISSEVPQNLSASRPQDRQFILSSKKLLLSDSGFYLCAWSSSSYEQYFGPGTRLTVT.

CDR3 loop: CASSSSQGYSPLHF. The DNA of the CDR3 is TGTGCCAGCAGCTCGTCTCAGGGGTATTCACCCCTCCACTTT. The chain employs TRBV7-2 and TRBJ1-6, with D possibly being TRBD1 (6 bases). The CDR3 loop spans 14 amino acids. The germline V gene has CDR1 SGHTA and CDR2 FQGNSA. Trimming stripped 4 bases from V and 8 bases from J, with 12 bases between.

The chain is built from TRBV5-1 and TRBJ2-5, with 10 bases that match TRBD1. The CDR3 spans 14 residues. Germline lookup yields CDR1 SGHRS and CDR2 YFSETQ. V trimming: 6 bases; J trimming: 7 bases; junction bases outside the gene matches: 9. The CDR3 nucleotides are TGCGCCAGCACTCTGACAGGGGGCGGGTCGACCCAGTACTTC. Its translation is CASTLTGGGSTQYF.

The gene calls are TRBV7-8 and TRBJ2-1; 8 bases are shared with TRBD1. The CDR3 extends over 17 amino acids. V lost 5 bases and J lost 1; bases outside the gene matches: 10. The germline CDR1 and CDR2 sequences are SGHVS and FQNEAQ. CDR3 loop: CASSPFPGTGSYNEQFF. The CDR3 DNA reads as TGTGCCAGCAGCCCCTTCCCCGGGACAGGTTCCTACAATGAGCAGTTCTTC.